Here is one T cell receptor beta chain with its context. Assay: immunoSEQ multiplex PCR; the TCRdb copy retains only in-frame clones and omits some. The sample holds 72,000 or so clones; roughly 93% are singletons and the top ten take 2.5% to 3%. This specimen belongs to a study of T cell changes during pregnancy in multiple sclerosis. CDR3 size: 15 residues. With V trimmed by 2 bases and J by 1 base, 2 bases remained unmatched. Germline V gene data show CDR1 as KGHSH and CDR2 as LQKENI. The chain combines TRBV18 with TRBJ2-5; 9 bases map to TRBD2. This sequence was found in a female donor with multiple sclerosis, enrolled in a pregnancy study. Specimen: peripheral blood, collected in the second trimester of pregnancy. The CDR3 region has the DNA TGTGCCAGCTCACCATGGCGGGGGGGCCAAGAGACCCAGTACTTC. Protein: CASSPWRGGQETQYF.